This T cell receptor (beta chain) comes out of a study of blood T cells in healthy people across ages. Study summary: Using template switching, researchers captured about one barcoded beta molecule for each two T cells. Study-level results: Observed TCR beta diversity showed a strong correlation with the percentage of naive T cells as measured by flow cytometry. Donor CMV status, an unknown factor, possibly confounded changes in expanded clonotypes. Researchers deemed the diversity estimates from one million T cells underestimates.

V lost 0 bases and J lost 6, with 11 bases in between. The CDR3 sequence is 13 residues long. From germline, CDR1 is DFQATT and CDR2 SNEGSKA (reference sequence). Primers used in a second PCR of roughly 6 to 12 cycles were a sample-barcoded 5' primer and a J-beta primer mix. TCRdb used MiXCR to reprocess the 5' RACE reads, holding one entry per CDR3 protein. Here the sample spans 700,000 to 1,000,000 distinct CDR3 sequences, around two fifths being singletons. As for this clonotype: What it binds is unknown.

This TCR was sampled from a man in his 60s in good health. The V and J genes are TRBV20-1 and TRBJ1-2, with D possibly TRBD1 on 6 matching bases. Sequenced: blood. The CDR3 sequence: CSARDLPGDGYTF. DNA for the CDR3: TGCAGTGCTAGAGATCTCCCAGGGGATGGCTACACCTTC.